The rows below give T cell receptor beta chains drawn from one sample of a study of response to subunit inactivated influenza vaccine. Each CDR3 protein is one row after TCRdb ran MiXCR on the RT-PCR reads. The sample records about 780,000 distinct CDR3 sequences, approximately 18% being singletons. The source material was PBMCs from blood, sampled roughly 5 days after vaccination. The receptors here all came from a man in his forties or fifties who received an inactivated influenza vaccine. CDR3s leave out the opening cysteine and the closing phenylalanine or tryptophan. Each record gives: D gene, V gene, CDR3 protein. A D gene is named only where the DNA matches it firmly.

d_gene: TRBD2; v_gene: TRBV7-2; CDR3aa: ASGGGAGALNTQY
d_gene: NA; v_gene: TRBV4-1; CDR3aa: ASSQILNEQF
d_gene: NA; v_gene: TRBV6-2/TRBV6-3; CDR3aa: ASSPGDKNIQY
d_gene: TRBD1; v_gene: TRBV20-1; CDR3aa: SARVRDRGNSPLH
d_gene: NA; v_gene: TRBV10-3; CDR3aa: AIPETPNYNEQF
d_gene: TRBD1; v_gene: TRBV7-9; CDR3aa: ASSLAGTGNTDTQY
d_gene: NA; v_gene: TRBV6-5; CDR3aa: ASSYSPQAYEQY
d_gene: NA; v_gene: TRBV11-2; CDR3aa: ASSLDPGSYTDTQY
d_gene: NA; v_gene: TRBV15; CDR3aa: ATFDEKLF
d_gene: TRBD2; v_gene: TRBV12-3/TRBV12-4; CDR3aa: ASRTSGGNEQY
d_gene: NA; v_gene: TRBV20-1; CDR3aa: SAISALRYNEQF
d_gene: NA; v_gene: TRBV6-2/TRBV6-3; CDR3aa: ASSYAEDTGELF
d_gene: NA; v_gene: TRBV20-1; CDR3aa: SASRMAHGEQY
d_gene: NA; v_gene: TRBV6-5; CDR3aa: ASSYGQGSDVQPQH
d_gene: NA; v_gene: TRBV28; CDR3aa: ASSLDRAAGSPLH
d_gene: TRBD2; v_gene: TRBV12-3/TRBV12-4; CDR3aa: ASSLPGLAGETQY
d_gene: TRBD2; v_gene: TRBV7-8; CDR3aa: ASSLALLAGPGGQF
d_gene: NA; v_gene: TRBV4-3; CDR3aa: ASSQVGGDEQF
d_gene: NA; v_gene: TRBV4-3; CDR3aa: ASSQRGGSSSYNEQF
d_gene: NA; v_gene: TRBV12-3/TRBV12-4; CDR3aa: ASSPTGRGSPLH
d_gene: NA; v_gene: TRBV10-3; CDR3aa: ATAPVGVDNEQF
d_gene: NA; v_gene: TRBV4-2; CDR3aa: ASSQDEKLF
d_gene: NA; v_gene: TRBV10-3; CDR3aa: AISERGEKLF
d_gene: TRBD1; v_gene: TRBV5-1; CDR3aa: ASSFRTGVTGELF
d_gene: TRBD1; v_gene: TRBV29-1; CDR3aa: SVATGGVQETQY
d_gene: TRBD2; v_gene: TRBV6-1; CDR3aa: AGTSGFSSYNEQF
d_gene: TRBD1; v_gene: TRBV6-1; CDR3aa: ASRRDRRSNQPQH
d_gene: NA; v_gene: TRBV20-1; CDR3aa: SARGSTLYGYT
d_gene: NA; v_gene: TRBV25-1; CDR3aa: ASSPGVGYQETQY
d_gene: TRBD1; v_gene: TRBV9; CDR3aa: ASSVSPDRAYEQY
d_gene: TRBD2; v_gene: TRBV5-1; CDR3aa: ASSLGLAGVYNEQF
d_gene: NA; v_gene: TRBV7-2; CDR3aa: ASSFGSFNEKLF
d_gene: TRBD1; v_gene: TRBV4-1; CDR3aa: ASSQEDRGQPQH
d_gene: NA; v_gene: TRBV29-1; CDR3aa: SVVGSQGETQY
d_gene: NA; v_gene: TRBV7-9; CDR3aa: ASSEQGNSPLH
d_gene: NA; v_gene: TRBV12-3/TRBV12-4; CDR3aa: ASSDIRDKDTQY
d_gene: TRBD1; v_gene: TRBV7-9; CDR3aa: ASSYWTGSNQPQH
d_gene: TRBD2; v_gene: TRBV20-1; CDR3aa: SARVRREAYNEQF
d_gene: TRBD1; v_gene: TRBV12-3/TRBV12-4; CDR3aa: ASSFLGQAIQTQY
d_gene: TRBD2; v_gene: TRBV11-2; CDR3aa: ASSKIAGGVLRKETQY
d_gene: TRBD2; v_gene: TRBV10-2; CDR3aa: ASRTSASTDTQY
d_gene: TRBD1; v_gene: TRBV27; CDR3aa: ASSWRTGGFEQY
d_gene: NA; v_gene: TRBV6-5; CDR3aa: ASSNWEEQF
d_gene: TRBD1; v_gene: TRBV20-1; CDR3aa: SATGQGMPPYEQY
d_gene: NA; v_gene: TRBV20-1; CDR3aa: SARGRSIKVNEQF
d_gene: NA; v_gene: TRBV7-2; CDR3aa: ASSFTSSDTQY
d_gene: NA; v_gene: TRBV4-3; CDR3aa: ASSQALAEYTGELF
d_gene: TRBD2; v_gene: TRBV6-2/TRBV6-3; CDR3aa: ASSYLAGGLNNEQF
d_gene: NA; v_gene: TRBV5-1; CDR3aa: ASSLSLTGELF
d_gene: TRBD2; v_gene: TRBV20-1; CDR3aa: SARDEAGGQYNEQF
d_gene: NA; v_gene: TRBV9; CDR3aa: ASSVAANNEKLF
d_gene: NA; v_gene: TRBV6-1; CDR3aa: ASTLGQPQETQY
d_gene: NA; v_gene: TRBV20-1; CDR3aa: SARDQRAPNEKLF